This TCR beta chain appears in the sequencing data of a study of blood T cell repertoires in COVID-19. Whole-study context: Whether acute or convalescent, the COVID-19 samples came from the United States, Italy and Spain. The analysed material was cDNA or gDNA that came from T cells, B-cell-depleted T cells, or PBMCs.

Study processing details: Amplification of reference gene primers provided the estimated nucleated cell counts. The assay was immunoSEQ multiplex PCR, and TCRdb's table has in-frame clones only and misses some. V, J and clone size are taken as reported in that table, and D and trimming were inferred from the DNA itself. The table shows about 380,000 clones, with 85% occurring only once. The CDR3 is 13 amino acids. Germline CDR1 reads MNHNY; CDR2 reads SVGAGI (reference sequence). Trimming took 4 bases from V and 6 from J, leaving 13 bases between them. V is TRBV6-6 and J is TRBJ2-7; D may be TRBD2 (6 bases). The sequenced material came from peripheral blood. The source of this sequence is a woman between 18 and 30 years old with acute or convalescent COVID-19. In DNA form, the CDR3 reads TGTGCCAGCAGTTCCGGGACTCCGAGCGAGCAGTACTTC. This codes for CASSSGTPSEQYF.